The 9 T cell receptor beta chains below come from one sample, sequenced in a study of CD8 T cells in ankylosing spondylitis. TCRdb reprocessed the 5' RACE reads with MiXCR, giving one entry per CDR3 protein. The sample contains 350,000 or so distinct CDR3 sequences, less than 10% of which appear only once. These receptors have no known antigen. General study points: Characteristic of ankylosing spondylitis blood, it appeared, was a TCR beta motif comprising about eight highly homologous variants.

The sequencing sample was made of blood, either unsorted or a sorted T cell fraction (not recorded which). The receptor source for this set is a male donor with ankylosing spondylitis.

This clonotype appeared a few times. The genes are TRBV28 and TRBJ1-1; 8 bases align to TRBD1. The CDR3 sequence is 15 residues long. CDR1 MDHEN and CDR2 SYDVKM come from the germline V gene. Trimming cost V 2 bases and J 4 bases; bases outside gene matches: 6. The CDR3 is CASSLLQGAATEAFF. DNA of the CDR3: TGTGCCAGCAGTTTACTTCAGGGGGCGGCCACTGAAGCTTTCTTT.

Many counts were recorded for this clonotype. The chain has TRBV29-1 and TRBJ2-5; D is unresolved. The V end lost 4 bases, the J end lost 4 bases, and 13 bases lay between the germline ends. The CDR3 covers 13 residues. Looked up from germline, CDR1 is SQVTM and CDR2 is ANQGSEA. In DNA, the CDR3 is TGCAGCGTTGGGTTGCAGGCTAGAGAGACCCAGTACTTC. This sequence encodes CSVGLQARETQYF. Using reference TRBV29-1 and TRBJ2-5 for the parts outside the CDR3, the full variable domain is SAVISQKPSRDICQRGTSLTIQCQVDSQVTMMFWYRQQPGQSLTLIATANQGSEATYESGFVIDKFPISRPNLTFSTLTVSNMSPEDSSIYLCSVGLQARETQYFGPGTRLLVL.

This clonotype was observed many times. The V and J genes are TRBV4-3 and TRBJ2-1; D is unclear. The CDR3 consists of 16 residues. Trimming left V 0 bases short and J 2 bases short, with 11 bases between. Germline V CDR1 and CDR2: LGHNA, YSLEER. CDR3 nucleotides: TGCGCCAGCAGCCAAGATCTTTCTTCACCCTACAATGAGCAGTTCTTC. Translating gives CASSQDLSSPYNEQFF.

This clonotype was seen at least ten times. V and J are TRBV5-5 and TRBJ2-1; D call uncertain. This CDR3 comprises 13 residues. CDR1 and CDR2 (germline): SGHKS, YYEKEE (reference sequence). Deletions cut 4 bases from V and 9 bases from J, with 14 bases between. The CDR3 coding sequence is TGTGCCAGCAGCATCCCGGGCTGGGCTGAGCAGTTCTTC. Amino acids: CASSIPGWAEQFF.

This clonotype was detected many times. The rearrangement links TRBV28 to TRBJ1-2; D remains ambiguous. The CDR3 loop spans 13 amino acids. CDR1 and CDR2 (germline): MDHEN, SYDVKM. The V end was cut by 3 bases, the J end by 13 bases, with 18 bases between. This CDR3 is CASSFTDLPASTF. The CDR3 nucleotides are TGTGCCAGCAGTTTTACGGACCTCCCGGCTTCCACCTTC.

This clonotype was observed a few times. The gene calls are TRBV5-1 and TRBJ2-5, with D possibly being TRBD1 or TRBD2 (6 bases each). V shed 0 bases and J shed 4 bases, with 16 bases lying between them. Germline V gene data show CDR1 as SGHRS and CDR2 as YFSETQ. CDR3 length equals 16 residues. The CDR3: CASSLEVVQGGETQYF. The CDR3 region has the DNA TGCGCCAGCAGCTTGGAAGTGGTACAGGGAGGAGAGACCCAGTACTTC.

In its sample, this clonotype was seen many times. The chain couples TRBV29-1 to TRBJ2-1, with TRBD1 matching 9 bases. V was clipped by 6 bases and J by 8 bases; unmatched bases: 8. Germline CDR1 and CDR2: SQVTM and ANQGSEA. The CDR3 sequence is 13 residues long. This chain's CDR3 is CSVGTGRGDEQFF. CDR3 sequence (DNA): TGCAGCGTGGGGACAGGGAGGGGCGATGAGCAGTTCTTC.

This clonotype was seen ten or more times. The gene calls are TRBV28 and TRBJ1-2; 7 nucleotides line up with TRBD1. Germline CDR1 and CDR2: MDHEN and SYDVKM. The CDR3 is made up of 13 amino acids. V dropped 2 bases and J dropped 3; count of bases not matched to a gene: 0. CDR3 in amino acids: CASSLTGDYGYTF. CDR3 sequence (DNA): TGTGCCAGCAGTTTAACAGGGGACTATGGCTACACCTTC.

This chain joins TRBV29-1 and TRBJ2-1, with D possibly TRBD1 on 5 matching bases. V lost 4 bases and J lost 4, with 11 bases in between. The length of the CDR3 is 13 residues. The germline gives CDR1 SQVTM, CDR2 ANQGSEA. CDR3 DNA: TGCAGCGTTGTGCCGGACACTTACAATGAGCAGTTCTTC. Translated, it gives CSVVPDTYNEQFF.